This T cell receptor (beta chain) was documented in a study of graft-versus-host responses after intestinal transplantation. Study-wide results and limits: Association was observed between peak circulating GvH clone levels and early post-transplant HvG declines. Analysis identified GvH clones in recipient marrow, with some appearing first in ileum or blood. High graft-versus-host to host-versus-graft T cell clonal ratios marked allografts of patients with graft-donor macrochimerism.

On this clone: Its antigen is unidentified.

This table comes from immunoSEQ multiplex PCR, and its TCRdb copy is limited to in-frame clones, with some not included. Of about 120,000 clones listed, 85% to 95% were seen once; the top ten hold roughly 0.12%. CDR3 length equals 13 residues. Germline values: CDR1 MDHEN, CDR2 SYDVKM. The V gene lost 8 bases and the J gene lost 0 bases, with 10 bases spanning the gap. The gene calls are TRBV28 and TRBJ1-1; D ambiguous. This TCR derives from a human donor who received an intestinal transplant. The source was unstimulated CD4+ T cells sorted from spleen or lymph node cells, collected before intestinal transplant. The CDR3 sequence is CASEGLMNTEAFF. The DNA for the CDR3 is TGTGCCAGCGAAGGGCTCATGAACACTGAAGCTTTCTTT.